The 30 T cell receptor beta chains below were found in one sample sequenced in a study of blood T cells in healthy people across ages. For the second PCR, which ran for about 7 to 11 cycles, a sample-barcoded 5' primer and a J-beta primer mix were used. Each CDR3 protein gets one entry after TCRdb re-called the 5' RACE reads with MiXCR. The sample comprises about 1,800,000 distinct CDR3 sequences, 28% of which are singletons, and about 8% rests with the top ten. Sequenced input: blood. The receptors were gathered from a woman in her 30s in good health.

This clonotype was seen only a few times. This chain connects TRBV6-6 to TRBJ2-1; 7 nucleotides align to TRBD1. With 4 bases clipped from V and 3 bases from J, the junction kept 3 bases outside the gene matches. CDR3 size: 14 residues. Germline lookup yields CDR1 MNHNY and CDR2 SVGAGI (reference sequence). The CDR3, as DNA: TGTGCCAGCAGTTTTCAGGGGGTCTACAATGAGCAGTTCTTC. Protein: CASSFQGVYNEQFF.

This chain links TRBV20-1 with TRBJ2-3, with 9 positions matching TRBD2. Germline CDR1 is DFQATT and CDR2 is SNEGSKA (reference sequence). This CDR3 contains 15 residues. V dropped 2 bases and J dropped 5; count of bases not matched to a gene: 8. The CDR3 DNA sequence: TGCAGTGCTAGATTCCCTAGCGGGGTGGGAGATACGCAGTATTTT. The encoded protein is CSARFPSGVGDTQYF.

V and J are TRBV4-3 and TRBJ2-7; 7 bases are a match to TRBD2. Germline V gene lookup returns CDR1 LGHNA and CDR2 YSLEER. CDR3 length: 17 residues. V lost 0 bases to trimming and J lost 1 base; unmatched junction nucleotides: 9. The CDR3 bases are TGCGCCAGCAGCCAAGATCTCATGGCGGGAGCATCCTACGAGCAGTACTTC. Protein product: CASSQDLMAGASYEQYF.

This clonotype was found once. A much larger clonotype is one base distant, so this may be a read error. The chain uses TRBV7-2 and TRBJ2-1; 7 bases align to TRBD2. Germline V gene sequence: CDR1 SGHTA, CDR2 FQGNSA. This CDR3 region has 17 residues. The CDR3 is CANSLGGLQFSYNEQFF. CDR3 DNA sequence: TGTGCCAACAGCTTGGGGGGGTTACAGTTCTCCTACAATGAGCAGTTCTTC. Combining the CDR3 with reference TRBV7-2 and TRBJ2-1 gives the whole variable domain GAGVSQSPSNKVTEKGKDVELRCDPISGHTALYWYRQSLGQGLEFLIYFQGNSAPDKSGLPSDRFSAERTGGSVSTLTIQRTQQEDSAVYLCANSLGGLQFSYNEQFFGPGTRLTVL.

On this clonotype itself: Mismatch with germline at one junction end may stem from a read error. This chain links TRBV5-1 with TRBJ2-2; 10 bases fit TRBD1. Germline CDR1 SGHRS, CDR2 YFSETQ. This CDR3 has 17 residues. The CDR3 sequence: CATRQGAILTVTGERFF. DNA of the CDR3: TGCGCCACCAGACAGGGGGCGATCCTAACCGTCACCGGGGAGCGGTTTTTT.

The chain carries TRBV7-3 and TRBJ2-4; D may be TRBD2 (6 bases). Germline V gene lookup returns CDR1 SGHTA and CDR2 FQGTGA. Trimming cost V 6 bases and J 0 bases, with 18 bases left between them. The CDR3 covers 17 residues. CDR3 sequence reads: CASSSSVDGVAKNIQYF. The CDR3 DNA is TGTGCCAGCAGTTCTAGCGTGGATGGAGTAGCCAAAAACATTCAGTACTTC.

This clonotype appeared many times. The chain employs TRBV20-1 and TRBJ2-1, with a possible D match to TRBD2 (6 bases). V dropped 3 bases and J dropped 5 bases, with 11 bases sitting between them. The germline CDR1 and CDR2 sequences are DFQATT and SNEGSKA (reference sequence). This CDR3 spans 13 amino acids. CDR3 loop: CSASRTTDNEQFF. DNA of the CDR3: TGCAGTGCTAGTAGGACTACCGACAATGAGCAGTTCTTC.

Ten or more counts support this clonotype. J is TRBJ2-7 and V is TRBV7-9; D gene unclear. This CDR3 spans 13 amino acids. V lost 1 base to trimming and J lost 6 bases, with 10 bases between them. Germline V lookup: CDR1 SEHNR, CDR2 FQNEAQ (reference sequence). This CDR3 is CASSLGHLREQYF. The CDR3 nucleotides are TGTGCCAGCAGCTTAGGACACCTTCGCGAGCAGTACTTC.

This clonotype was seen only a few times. The CDR3 spells CASSWAGGGMDTQYF. CDR3 in DNA: TGTGCCAGCAGCTGGGCGGGAGGGGGGATGGATACGCAGTATTTT. This sequence joins TRBV7-2 and TRBJ2-3; TRBD2 matches at 9 bases. V was pared by 4 bases and J by 6 bases, with 8 bases of the junction left unmatched. This CDR3 comprises 15 residues. Germline CDR1 SGHTA, CDR2 FQGNSA.

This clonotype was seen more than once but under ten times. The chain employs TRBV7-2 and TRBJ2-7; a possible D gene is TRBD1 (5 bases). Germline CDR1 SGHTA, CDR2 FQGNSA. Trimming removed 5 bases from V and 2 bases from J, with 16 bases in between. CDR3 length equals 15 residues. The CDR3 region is CASSGDSTTAYEQYF. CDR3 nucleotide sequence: TGTGCCAGCAGCGGAGACAGCACAACAGCCTACGAGCAGTACTTC.

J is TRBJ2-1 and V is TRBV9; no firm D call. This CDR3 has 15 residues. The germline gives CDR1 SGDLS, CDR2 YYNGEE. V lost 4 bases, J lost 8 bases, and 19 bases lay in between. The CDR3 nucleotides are TGTGCCAGCAGCCCCAGACTCAGTACCACACATGAGCAGTTCTTC. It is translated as CASSPRLSTTHEQFF.

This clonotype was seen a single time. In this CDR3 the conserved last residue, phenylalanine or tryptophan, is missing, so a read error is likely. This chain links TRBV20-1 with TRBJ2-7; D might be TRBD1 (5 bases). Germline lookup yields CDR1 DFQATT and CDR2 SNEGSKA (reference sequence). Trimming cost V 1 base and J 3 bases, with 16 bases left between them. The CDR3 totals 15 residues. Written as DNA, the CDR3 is TGCAGTGCTAGAGTCAAGCGTCTAAGGGGCTACGAGCAGTACATC. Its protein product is CSARVKRLRGYEQYI.

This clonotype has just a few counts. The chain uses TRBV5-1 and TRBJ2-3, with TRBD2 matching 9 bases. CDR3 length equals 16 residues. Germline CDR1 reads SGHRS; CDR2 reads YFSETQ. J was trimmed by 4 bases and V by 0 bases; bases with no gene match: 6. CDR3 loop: CASSLEGLAWSDTQYF. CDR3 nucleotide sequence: TGCGCCAGCAGCTTGGAGGGACTAGCCTGGTCAGATACGCAGTATTTT.

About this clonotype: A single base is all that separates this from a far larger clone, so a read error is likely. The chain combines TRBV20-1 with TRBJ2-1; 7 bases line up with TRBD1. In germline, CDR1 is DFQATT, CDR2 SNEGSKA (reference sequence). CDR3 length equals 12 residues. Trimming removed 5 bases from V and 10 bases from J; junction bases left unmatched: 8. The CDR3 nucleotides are TGCAGTGCTCCGGACAGGACCTACGAGCAGTTCTTC. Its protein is CSAPDRTYEQFF.

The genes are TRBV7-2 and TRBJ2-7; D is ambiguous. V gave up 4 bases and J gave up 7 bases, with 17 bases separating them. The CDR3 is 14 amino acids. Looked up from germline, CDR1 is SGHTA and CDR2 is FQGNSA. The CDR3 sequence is CASSWLPRVKEQYF. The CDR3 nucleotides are TGTGCCAGCAGCTGGCTACCCCGGGTAAAGGAGCAGTACTTC. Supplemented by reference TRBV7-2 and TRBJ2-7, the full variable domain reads GAGVSQSPSNKVTEKGKDVELRCDPISGHTALYWYRQSLGQGLEFLIYFQGNSAPDKSGLPSDRFSAERTGGSVSTLTIQRTQQEDSAVYLCASSWLPRVKEQYFGPGTRLTVT.

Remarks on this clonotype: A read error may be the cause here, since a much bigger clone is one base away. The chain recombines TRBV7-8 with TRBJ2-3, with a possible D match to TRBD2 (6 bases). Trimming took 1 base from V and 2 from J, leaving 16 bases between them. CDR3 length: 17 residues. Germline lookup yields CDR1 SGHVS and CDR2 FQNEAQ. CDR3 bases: TGTGCCAGCAGCTTAGGTTGGGCGGGACCCCCCACAGATACGCAGTATTTT. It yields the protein CASSLGWAGPPTDTQYF.

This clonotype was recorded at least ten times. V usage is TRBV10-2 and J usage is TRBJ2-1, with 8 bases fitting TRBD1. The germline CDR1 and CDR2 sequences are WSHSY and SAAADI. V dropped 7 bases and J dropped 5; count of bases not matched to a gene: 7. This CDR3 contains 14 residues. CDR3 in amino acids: CASTQDRVDNEQFF. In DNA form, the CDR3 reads TGCGCCAGCACTCAGGACAGGGTGGACAATGAGCAGTTCTTC.

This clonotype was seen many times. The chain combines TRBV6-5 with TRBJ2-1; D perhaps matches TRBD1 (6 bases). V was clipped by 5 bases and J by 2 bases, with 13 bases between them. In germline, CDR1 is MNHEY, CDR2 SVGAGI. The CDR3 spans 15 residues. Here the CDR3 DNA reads TGTGCCAGCAGTCCGGACAGAAGCCCCTACAATGAGCAGTTCTTC. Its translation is CASSPDRSPYNEQFF.

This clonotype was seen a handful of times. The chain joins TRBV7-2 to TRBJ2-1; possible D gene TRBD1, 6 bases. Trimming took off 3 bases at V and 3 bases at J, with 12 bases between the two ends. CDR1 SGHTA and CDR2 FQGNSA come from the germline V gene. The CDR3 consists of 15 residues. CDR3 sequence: CASSLTGSNYNEQFF. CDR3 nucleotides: TGTGCCAGCAGCTTGACAGGCTCCAACTACAATGAGCAGTTCTTC.

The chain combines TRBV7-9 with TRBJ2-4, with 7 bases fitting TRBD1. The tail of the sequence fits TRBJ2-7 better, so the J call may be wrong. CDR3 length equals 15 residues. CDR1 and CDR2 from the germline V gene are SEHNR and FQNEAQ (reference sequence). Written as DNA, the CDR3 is TGTGCCAGCAGACCTCAAGGGGGACAGACTTACGAGCAGTACTTC. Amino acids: CASRPQGGQTYEQYF.

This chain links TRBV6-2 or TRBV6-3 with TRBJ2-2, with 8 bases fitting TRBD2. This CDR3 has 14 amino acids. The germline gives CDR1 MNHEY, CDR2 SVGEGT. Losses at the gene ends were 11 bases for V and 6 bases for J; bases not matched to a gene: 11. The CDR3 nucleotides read TGTGCCGGCCGGGGGACTAGAGGTTCCGGGGAGCTGTTTTTT. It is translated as CAGRGTRGSGELFF.

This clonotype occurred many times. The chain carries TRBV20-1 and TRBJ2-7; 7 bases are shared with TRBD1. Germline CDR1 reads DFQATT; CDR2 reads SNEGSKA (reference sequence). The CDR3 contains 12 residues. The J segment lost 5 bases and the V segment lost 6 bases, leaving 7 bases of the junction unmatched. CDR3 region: CSAKEGGHEQYF. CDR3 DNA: TGCAGTGCGAAGGAAGGGGGCCACGAGCAGTACTTC.

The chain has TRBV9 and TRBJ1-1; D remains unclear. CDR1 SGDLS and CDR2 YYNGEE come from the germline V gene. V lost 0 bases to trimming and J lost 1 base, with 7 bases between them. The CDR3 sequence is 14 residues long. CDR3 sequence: CASSVEVSNTEAFF. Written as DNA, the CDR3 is TGTGCCAGCAGCGTAGAAGTCTCGAACACTGAAGCTTTCTTT.

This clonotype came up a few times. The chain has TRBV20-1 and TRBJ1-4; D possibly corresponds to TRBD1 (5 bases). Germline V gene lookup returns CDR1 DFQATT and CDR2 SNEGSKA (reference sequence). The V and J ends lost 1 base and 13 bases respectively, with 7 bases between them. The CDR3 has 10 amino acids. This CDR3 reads CSARGDGLFF. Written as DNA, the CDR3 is TGCAGTGCTAGAGGGGACGGACTGTTTTTT.

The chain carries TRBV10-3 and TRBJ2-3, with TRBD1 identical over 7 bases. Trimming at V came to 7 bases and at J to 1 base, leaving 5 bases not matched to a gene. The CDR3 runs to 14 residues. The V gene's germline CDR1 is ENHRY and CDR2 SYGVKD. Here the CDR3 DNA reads TGTGCCATCAATAGGGGGCGCGGCACAGATACGCAGTATTTT. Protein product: CAINRGRGTDTQYF.

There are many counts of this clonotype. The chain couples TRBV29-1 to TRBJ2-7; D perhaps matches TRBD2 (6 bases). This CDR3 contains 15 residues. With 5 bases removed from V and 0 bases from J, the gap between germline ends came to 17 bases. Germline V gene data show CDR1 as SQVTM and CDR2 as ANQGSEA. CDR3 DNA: TGCAGCGTTTCCTCCCCGGTCGGGAGCTCCTACGAGCAGTACTTC. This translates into CSVSSPVGSSYEQYF.

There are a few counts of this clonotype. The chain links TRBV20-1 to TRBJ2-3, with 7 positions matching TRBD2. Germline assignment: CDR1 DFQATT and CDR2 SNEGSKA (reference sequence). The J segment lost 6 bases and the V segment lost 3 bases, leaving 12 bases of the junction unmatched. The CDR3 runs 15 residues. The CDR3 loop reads CSARVPGLRQDTQYF. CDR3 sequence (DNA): TGCAGTGCTAGGGTACCGGGACTACGGCAGGATACGCAGTATTTT.

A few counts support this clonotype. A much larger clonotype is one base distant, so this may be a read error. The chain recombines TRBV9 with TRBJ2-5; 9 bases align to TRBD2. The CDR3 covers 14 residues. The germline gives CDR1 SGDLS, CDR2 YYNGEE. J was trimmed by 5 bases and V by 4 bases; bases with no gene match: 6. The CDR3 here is CASSTGTSCETQYF. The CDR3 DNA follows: TGTGCCAGCAGCACCGGGACTAGCTGCGAGACCCAGTACTTC.

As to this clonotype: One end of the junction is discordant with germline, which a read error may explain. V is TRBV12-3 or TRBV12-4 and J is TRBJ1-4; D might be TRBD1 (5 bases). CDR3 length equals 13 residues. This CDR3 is CASRPGIRERLFF. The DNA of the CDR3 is TGTGCCAGCAGACCAGGGATTCGAGAAAGACTGTTTTTT.

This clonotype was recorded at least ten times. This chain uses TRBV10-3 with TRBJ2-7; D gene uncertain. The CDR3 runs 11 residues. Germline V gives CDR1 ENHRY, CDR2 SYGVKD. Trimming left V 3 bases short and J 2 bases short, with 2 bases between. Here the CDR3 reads CAISDPYEQYF. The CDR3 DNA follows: TGTGCCATCAGTGACCCCTACGAGCAGTACTTC.